In its sample, the clone carrying this T cell receptor beta chain was seen a few times. Its antigen is unknown. The TCR library protocol attached unique molecular identifiers to the individual cDNA molecules. TCRdb re-called the 5' RACE reads through MiXCR, storing one row per CDR3 protein. The sample records 56,000 or so distinct CDR3 sequences, about 11% being singletons. The CDR3 sequence is 15 residues long. V lost 5 bases and J lost 4, with 17 bases in between. CDR1 is SGHTA and CDR2 is FQGNSA in the germline V gene. The record originates from a study of early T cells in non-severe SARS-CoV-2 infection. Study-level findings and limits: VDJdb matching skewed toward anti-spike CD8 responses, missing private and CD4 specificities.

Input material: whole blood. The source is an adult who was a healthcare worker with PCR-confirmed SARS-CoV-2 infection or an uninfected control (not recorded which). This chain links TRBV7-2 with TRBJ1-1; D is possibly TRBD1 (5 bases). This chain's CDR3 is CASSPFRGGITEAFF. The CDR3 nucleotides are TGTGCCAGCAGCCCCTTTAGGGGTGGGATCACTGAAGCTTTCTTT.